These 21 T cell receptor beta chains share one sample of origin, sequenced in a study of low-dose radiotherapy and immunotherapy resistance in tumors. Alpha and beta chains were covered, as first-strand cDNA relied on TRAV- and TRBV-specific primers. A constant-region primer paired with the V-primer adapter amplified TCRs over about 18 PCR cycles. MiXCR, applied by TCRdb to the reads, yields one record per CDR3 protein. Here the sample spans roughly 32,000 distinct CDR3 sequences, about 49% being singletons. Time point described: after trial treatment. As to treatment: LDRT plus nivolumab, ipilimumab, low-dose cyclophosphamide and aspirin (RACIN trial). Material: PBMCs, obtained after low-dose radiotherapy plus immunotherapy. The receptors originated from a male donor with gallbladder cancer.

This chain links TRBV18 with TRBJ1-4, with 7 bases lining up with TRBD1. CDR1 is KGHSH, CDR2 LQKENI, per germline. The CDR3 loop spans 15 amino acids. The V and J ends lost 4 bases and 0 bases, in that order; junction bases with no gene match: 2. The CDR3 loop is CASSRGQATNEKLFF. In DNA, the CDR3 is TGTGCCAGCTCACGAGGACAGGCAACTAATGAAAAACTGTTTTTT.

This clonotype counts as medium-sized (0.01 to 0.1%). This chain links TRBV27 with TRBJ1-2; D is ambiguous. The CDR3 has 14 amino acids. The V and J ends lost 4 bases and 2 bases respectively, with 11 bases between them. Looked up from germline, CDR1 is MNHEY and CDR2 is SMNVEV (reference sequence). The CDR3 DNA reads TGTGCCAGCAGTTCAACCAAACCCAACTATGGCTACACCTTC. It yields the protein CASSSTKPNYGYTF.

The table lists this clonotype with many counts. The genes are TRBV28 and TRBJ1-6; no definite D call. This CDR3 spans 12 amino acids. Germline V gene sequence: CDR1 MDHEN, CDR2 SYDVKM. With 2 bases removed from V and 14 bases from J, the gap between germline ends came to 10 bases. CDR3 protein: CASSLLGISLHF. CDR3 bases: TGTGCCAGCAGTTTACTGGGGATATCCCTCCACTTT.

This clonotype was seen many times. Because the CDR3's place on the DNA is in doubt, the DNA is left out and the CDR3 is given as listed by TCRdb. J is TRBJ1-4 and V is TRBV6-8; the table's D call, TRBD1, has no DNA check behind it. Germline assignment: CDR1 MNHGY and CDR2 SAAAGT. The length of the CDR3 is 15 amino acids, counting both ends. The CDR3 loop reads CASDTGGAYEKLFFF.

This clonotype was seen at least ten times. This rearrangement joins TRBV10-3 to TRBJ2-7, with TRBD1 as a possible D gene (6 bases). V lost 3 bases and J lost 6, with 18 bases in between. The germline V gene encodes CDR1 ENHRY and CDR2 SYGVKD. CDR3 length: 15 amino acids. DNA for the CDR3: TGTGCCATCAGTGACCCCCCCGGGACAAAGGTCGAGCAGTACTTC. This translates into CAISDPPGTKVEQYF.

This chain joins TRBV6-6 and TRBJ2-3; 10 positions match TRBD2. Germline CDR1 and CDR2: MNHNY and SVGAGI (reference sequence). The CDR3 loop spans 16 amino acids. The trim removed 6 bases at V and 0 bases at J, leaving 6 bases unmatched. The CDR3, as DNA: TGTGCCAGCAGAAGACAAGCGGGAGGGAGCACAGATACGCAGTATTTT. Amino acids: CASRRQAGGSTDTQYF.

This clonotype was detected ten times or more. The chain recombines TRBV4-2 with TRBJ1-1; D not certain. The V gene lost 3 bases and the J gene lost 6 bases, with 17 bases spanning the gap. This CDR3 spans 15 amino acids. Germline V gene sequence: CDR1 LGHNA, CDR2 YNFKEQ. The CDR3 region is CASSQPTSAGSEAFF. The CDR3 coding sequence is TGTGCCAGCAGCCAGCCCACATCGGCGGGATCTGAAGCTTTCTTT.

Turning to this clonotype: This likely stems from a read error, as it lies one base from a far larger clone. The J gene is TRBJ2-1, the V gene TRBV9; D is undetermined. V lost 1 base to trimming and J lost 13 bases, with 18 bases between them. CDR3 length: 14 residues. Looked up from germline, CDR1 is SGDLS and CDR2 is YYNGEE. CDR3 nucleotide sequence: TGTGCCAGCAGCGTATCCACAAAACAAGAGACCCAGTTCTTC. Translated: CASSVSTKQETQFF.

This clonotype was picked up many times. V usage is TRBV5-8 and J usage is TRBJ2-2, with D possibly matching TRBD2 (6 bases). CDR3 size: 15 residues. The ends were cut back, 4 bases at V and 3 bases at J, with 13 bases in the middle. CDR1 is SGHTS, CDR2 YDEGEE, per germline. The CDR3 nucleotides are TGTGCCAGCAGCCCCCCGGGGGACTACACCGGGGAGCTGTTTTTT. It is translated as CASSPPGDYTGELFF. The variable domain in full, with the rest retrieved from reference TRBV5-8 and TRBJ2-2, is EAGVTQSPTHLIKTRGQQATLRCSPISGHTSVYWYQQALGLGLQFLLWYDEGEERNRGNFPPRFSGRQFPNYSSELNVNALELEDSALYLCASSPPGDYTGELFFGEGSRLTVL.

This clonotype is labeled as medium-sized. Germline is not matched at one junction end, which may reflect a read error. The genes are TRBV5-1 and TRBJ1-6; TRBD1 matches 9 bases. CDR1 is SGHRS and CDR2 is YFSETQ in the germline V gene. The CDR3 runs 15 residues. The CDR3 reads CASSSPGQGYSPLHF. DNA for the CDR3: TGTGCCAGCAGCTCTCCGGGACAGGGATATTCACCCCTCCACTTT. The variable domain in full, completed from reference TRBV5-1 and TRBJ1-6, reads KAGVTQTPRYLIKTRGQQVTLSCSPISGHRSVSWYQQTPGQGLQFLFEYFSETQRNKGNFPGRFSGRQFSNSRSEMNVSTLELGDSALYLCASSSPGQGYSPLHFGNGTRLTVT.

V and J are TRBV19 and TRBJ2-1, with TRBD1 matching over 9 bases. V dropped 7 bases and J dropped 12; count of bases not matched to a gene: 10. CDR1 and CDR2 (germline): LNHDA, SQIVND (reference sequence). This CDR3 contains 13 residues. The CDR3 spells CASIGTGPGRQFF. In nucleotides, the CDR3 is TGTGCCAGTATTGGGACAGGGCCCGGACGGCAGTTCTTC.

This clonotype ranks as medium-sized. CDR3: CASSLGGAHALNYGYTF. CDR3 DNA: TGTGCCAGCAGCCTAGGGGGGGCCCATGCCCTTAACTATGGCTACACCTTC. J is TRBJ1-2 and V is TRBV7-2; possibly TRBD1 for D (6 bases). The CDR3 loop spans 17 amino acids. The V gene lost 5 bases and the J gene lost 1 base, with 20 bases spanning the gap. CDR1 is SGHTA and CDR2 is FQGNSA in the germline V gene. The full variable domain, rest sourced from reference TRBV7-2 and TRBJ1-2, is GAGVSQSPSNKVTEKGKDVELRCDPISGHTALYWYRQSLGQGLEFLIYFQGNSAPDKSGLPSDRFSAERTGGSVSTLTIQRTQQEDSAVYLCASSLGGAHALNYGYTFGSGTRLTVV.

As regards this clonotype: A far larger clone is off by one base, so a read error is likely. The chain combines TRBV5-6 with TRBJ2-1; 7 bases are a match to TRBD1. J was trimmed by 9 bases and V by 4 bases; bases with no gene match: 4. Germline V CDR1 and CDR2: SGHDT, YYEEEE. The CDR3 has 12 amino acids. CDR3 region: CASSRQGLEQFF. The CDR3, as DNA: TGTGCCAGCAGCCGACAGGGTCTTGAGCAGTTCTTC.

This clonotype was observed a handful of times. The J gene is TRBJ1-3, the V gene TRBV3-1, with TRBD1 as a possible D gene (5 bases). The V and J ends lost 3 bases and 4 bases respectively, with 10 bases between them. This CDR3 spans 14 amino acids. The germline CDR1 and CDR2 sequences are LGHDT and YNNKEL (reference sequence). The CDR3 region has the DNA TGTGCCAGCAGCCACGGCGGGGCCGGAAACACCATATATTTT. Amino acids: CASSHGGAGNTIYF.

Ten or more counts support this clonotype. This chain uses TRBV25-1 with TRBJ2-5, with 8 bases lining up with TRBD1. After removal of 1 base from V and 5 bases from J, the junction contained 9 bases not matched to a gene. In germline, CDR1 is MGHDK, CDR2 SYGVNS. This CDR3 comprises 16 residues. In DNA, the CDR3 is TGTGCCAGCAGTGAATCTCCGGACAGGGTTAGCGAGACCCAGTACTTC. It is translated as CASSESPDRVSETQYF.

This clonotype was counted ten times or more. The V gene is TRBV9, the J gene TRBJ2-7; TRBD1 matches 8 bases. The CDR3 length is 15 residues. With 0 bases clipped from V and 2 bases from J, the junction kept 4 bases outside the gene matches. Germline loops: CDR1 SGDLS, CDR2 YYNGEE. In DNA, the CDR3 is TGTGCCAGCAGCGTAGAGTCAGGGGGCACCTACGAGCAGTACTTC. It yields the protein CASSVESGGTYEQYF.

This clonotype ranks as medium-sized. The chain couples TRBV5-4 to TRBJ2-4; 7 bases are shared with TRBD1. The CDR3 runs to 13 residues. V shed 9 bases, J shed 5 bases, and the junction held 8 bases outside the gene matches. Germline lookup yields CDR1 SGHNT and CDR2 YYREEE (reference sequence). The CDR3 loop reads CAMTTGKQNIQYF. CDR3 nucleotide sequence: TGTGCCATGACGACAGGGAAACAAAACATTCAGTACTTC.

At least ten counts were recorded for this clonotype. The chain uses TRBV18 and TRBJ1-1; D is unresolved. CDR1 KGHSH and CDR2 LQKENI come from the germline V gene. V was pared by 3 bases and J by 5 bases, with 19 bases between. CDR3 length: 16 amino acids. CDR3 residues: CASSPRTGTVGTEAFF. In nucleotides, the CDR3 is TGTGCCAGCTCACCCCGAACGGGCACGGTTGGTACTGAAGCTTTCTTT.

With regard to this clonotype: One end of the junction is discordant with germline, which a read error may explain. The chain links TRBV29-1 to TRBJ2-7; 8 nucleotides line up with TRBD2. The CDR3 consists of 13 residues. Germline V gene sequence: CDR1 SQVTM, CDR2 ANQGSEA. The CDR3 loop is CSAPREGRDEQYF. Written as DNA, the CDR3 is TGCAGCGCCCCTCGGGAGGGCCGCGACGAGCAATACTTC.

The CDR3 sequence: CASSTEGNQPQHF. In DNA, the CDR3 is TGTGCCAGCAGCACCGAGGGGAATCAGCCCCAGCATTTT. The chain carries TRBV5-5 and TRBJ1-5, with a tentative D call TRBD1 (5 bases). The germline V gene encodes CDR1 SGHKS and CDR2 YYEKEE (reference sequence). This CDR3 comprises 13 residues. V lost 4 bases and J lost 4, with 9 bases in between.

This clonotype was observed at least ten times. The gene calls are TRBV27 and TRBJ2-3, with TRBD1 matching 9 bases. CDR1 is MNHEY, CDR2 SMNVEV, per germline (reference sequence). The CDR3 is 17 amino acids. The V segment lost 3 bases and the J segment 7 bases; nucleotides outside the gene matches: 14. The DNA of the CDR3 is TGTGCCAGCAGTTTTTACATATCCGGGACAGGGCGAAATACGCAGTATTTT. It is translated as CASSFYISGTGRNTQYF.